This TCR beta chain is drawn from a study of T-cell reconstitution after alpha-beta-depleted transplantation in children. Points from the study as a whole: By one year post-transplant, T-cell counts and diversity largely arose from T cells that were newly produced. After transplant, high TCRbeta diversity at day 60 in some patients arose from surviving recipient T cells and thymic progenitors. Several hundred expanded graft clones reportedly were the source of alpha-beta T cells about two months after transplant.

The CDR3 loop spans 14 amino acids. Trimming took off 1 base at V and 1 base at J, with 7 bases between the two ends. CDR1 is KGHSH and CDR2 is LQKENI in the germline V gene. Preparation of the TCRbeta library involved a method that used unique molecular identifiers. TCRdb re-called the PCR reads with MiXCR, one entry per CDR3 protein. The sample shows approximately 430,000 distinct CDR3 sequences, 15% to 20% of them seen only once. This clonotype was seen only a few times. Antigen specificity is unknown. This sequence originates from a boy younger than two who had a stem cell transplant for Wiskott-Aldrich syndrome, so the T cells may come from the graft donor. The specimen comprised PBMCs, mostly from graft donor cells, sampled 360 days after TCRalphabeta/CD19-depleted stem cell transplant. The rearrangement uses TRBV18 and TRBJ1-1; no reliable D call. DNA of the CDR3: TGTGCCAGCTCACCACAGCGGAGGAACACTGAAGCTTTCTTT. Protein: CASSPQRRNTEAFF.